The next 24 T cell receptor beta chains were all read from a single sample in a study of cytomegalovirus exposure and HLA in healthy donors (dated by TCRdb to about 2017). The library was obtained by the immunoSEQ multiplex PCR assay. The multiplex PCR relied on a mix of 60 forward primers for TCR Vbeta segments and 13 reverse primers for TCR Jbeta segments. The table comes from immuneACCESS by way of TCRdb, which keeps in-frame sequences with V and J called. Part of the clones is missing from these tables; in studies checked, under half for an unresolved V gene and the rest for unknown reasons. The sample includes about 140,000 clones, with roughly 84% observed a single time. The leading ten clones occupy more than 2% of the sample. The sequenced sample was PBMCs. These receptor sequences come from a boy aged 2-9 years in good health and CMV-seronegative.

The rearrangement uses TRBV9 and TRBJ1-3; D is undetermined. The V gene's germline CDR1 is SGDLS and CDR2 YYNGEE. Trimming shortened V by 4 bases and J by 4 bases, and 18 bases separated the two germline ends. The length of the CDR3 is 16 residues. CDR3 protein: CASSSGGVSLGNTIYF. CDR3 nucleotides: TGTGCCAGCAGCTCCGGAGGAGTTTCCCTCGGAAACACCATATATTTT.

The chain employs TRBV30 and TRBJ1-4; possibly TRBD1 for D (5 bases). V lost 3 bases, J lost 5 bases, and 19 bases lay in between. Germline CDR1 and CDR2: GTSNPN and SVGIG (reference sequence). The CDR3 sequence is 16 residues long. The CDR3 is CAWRGGMVGLNEKLFF. For the CDR3, the DNA is TGTGCCTGGAGGGGGGGGATGGTCGGCCTCAATGAAAAACTGTTTTTT.

This clone has only one observation. The chain couples TRBV10-2 to TRBJ2-7; D not resolved. The CDR3 runs 11 residues. In germline, CDR1 is WSHSY, CDR2 SAAADI. Trimming took off 5 bases at V and 2 bases at J, with 4 bases between the two ends. The CDR3 region is CASSSTYEQYF. In nucleotides, the CDR3 is TGCGCCAGCAGTTCAACCTACGAGCAGTACTTC.

The chain links TRBV4-1 to TRBJ2-3; a possible D gene is TRBD2 (5 bases). The CDR3 has 16 amino acids. Trimming stripped 3 bases from V and 7 bases from J, with 20 bases between. Germline V lookup: CDR1 MGHRA, CDR2 YSYEKL. The CDR3 protein is CASSHGGSTTHHTQYF. The CDR3 DNA reads TGCGCCAGCAGCCACGGAGGTAGCACCACCCACCATACGCAGTATTTT.

The genes are TRBV5-4 and TRBJ2-7; D perhaps matches TRBD1 (5 bases). This CDR3 is 15 amino acids long. V dropped 3 bases and J dropped 2 bases, with 15 bases sitting between them. Germline-derived CDR1 and CDR2 are SGHNT and YYREEE (reference sequence). The CDR3 spells CASSSHSGATYEQYF. DNA of the CDR3: TGTGCCAGCAGCTCCCACTCTGGGGCGACCTACGAGCAGTACTTC.

The rearrangement joins TRBV7-9 to TRBJ2-7; TRBD2 agrees at 8 bases. CDR1 SEHNR and CDR2 FQNEAQ come from the germline V gene (reference sequence). The CDR3 totals 13 residues. V lost 3 bases to trimming and J lost 7 bases; unmatched junction nucleotides: 5. The CDR3 DNA reads TGTGCCAGCAGCTTCCAGCGGGAGAGGGAGCAGTACTTC. Translation gives CASSFQREREQYF.

This clone was observed a handful of times. J is TRBJ1-1 and V is TRBV6-6; 7 bases align to TRBD1. Looked up from germline, CDR1 is MNHNY and CDR2 is SVGAGI (reference sequence). V gave up 5 bases and J gave up 4 bases; unmatched junction bases: 10. The CDR3 loop spans 15 amino acids. The CDR3 sequence is CASSPYRGGRTEAFF. The CDR3 DNA is TGTGCCAGCAGTCCCTACAGGGGAGGCCGCACTGAAGCTTTCTTT.

DNA for the CDR3: TGCGCCAGCAGTGAGTCGGGGCAGTTCGAGCAGTACTTC. Its protein product is CASSESGQFEQYF. This sequence joins TRBV10-1 and TRBJ2-7, with D possibly being TRBD1 (5 bases). Trimming took off 0 bases at V and 6 bases at J, with 9 bases between the two ends. The CDR3 sequence is 13 residues long. The germline gives CDR1 WNHNN, CDR2 SYGVQD (reference sequence).

The chain links TRBV29-1 to TRBJ2-2, with TRBD1 matching over 7 bases. This CDR3 has 13 amino acids. CDR1 and CDR2 (germline): SQVTM, ANQGSEA. J gave up 5 bases and V 4 bases, and 4 bases lay outside the gene matches. The CDR3 DNA is TGCAGCGTTGGGACAGGTGGAACCGGGGAGCTGTTTTTT. Translation: CSVGTGGTGELFF.

For this clone: Without the conserved terminal phenylalanine or tryptophan, this CDR3 likely stems from a read error. This chain joins TRBV7-2 and TRBJ2-3, with a tentative D call TRBD2 (6 bases). Germline V CDR1 and CDR2: SGHTA, FQGNSA. The CDR3 is made up of 15 amino acids. V gave up 0 bases and J gave up 6 bases, with 13 bases separating them. The DNA for the CDR3 is TGTGCCAGCAGCTTAGCCACGGGAGTCGAGGATACGCAGTATCTT. Protein: CASSLATGVEDTQYL.

Here the CDR3 reads CASSAHRDSASYEQYF. The DNA for the CDR3 is TGTGCCAGCAGCGCACACCGGGACAGTGCTTCCTACGAGCAGTACTTC. The V call is TRBV9, the J call TRBJ2-7; 7 nucleotides agree with TRBD1. V dropped 3 bases and J dropped 1; count of bases not matched to a gene: 10. The CDR3 extends over 16 amino acids. Germline CDR1 SGDLS, CDR2 YYNGEE.

The chain couples TRBV4-3 to TRBJ2-1; tentative D call: TRBD2 (6 bases). Trimming removed 4 bases at V and 9 bases at J, with 13 bases between. CDR1 and CDR2 from the germline V gene are LGHNA and YSLEER. This CDR3 spans 13 amino acids. CDR3 protein: CASSPFIAVEQFF. As DNA, the CDR3 is TGCGCCAGCAGCCCATTTATAGCGGTTGAGCAGTTCTTC.

The chain uses TRBV28 and TRBJ1-2; D might be TRBD1 (6 bases). The CDR3 has 13 residues. Trimming took 6 bases from V and 4 from J, leaving 12 bases between them. CDR1 is MDHEN, CDR2 SYDVKM, per germline. The CDR3 protein is CASSYDRSYGYTF. Written as DNA, the CDR3 is TGTGCCAGCAGCTACGACAGGAGCTATGGCTACACCTTC.

DNA of the CDR3: TGTGCCAGCAGTCCTAGGGGAAGTAAATACGAGCAGTACTTC. Protein product: CASSPRGSKYEQYF. V is TRBV27 and J is TRBJ2-7; D is possibly TRBD1 (5 bases). The V end was cut by 5 bases, the J end by 4 bases, with 15 bases between. The CDR3 consists of 14 residues. Germline CDR1 MNHEY, CDR2 SMNVEV (reference sequence).

The chain couples TRBV7-3 to TRBJ2-6; tentatively, D is TRBD2 (6 bases). Germline V gene lookup returns CDR1 SGHTA and CDR2 FQGTGA. The CDR3 has 19 residues. V was clipped by 3 bases and J by 0 bases, with 18 bases between them. In DNA form, the CDR3 reads TGTGCCAGCAGCTTCGGGGGTACAGGCGTCTCCTCTGGGGCCAACGTCCTGACTTTC. Its protein is CASSFGGTGVSSGANVLTF.

As for this clone: Germline and junction disagree at one end, which may indicate a read error. The J gene is TRBJ1-4, the V gene TRBV5-1; D not resolved. This CDR3 spans 14 amino acids. CDR1 is SGHRS, CDR2 YFSETQ, per germline. CDR3 in DNA: TGCTCCAGCAGCTTGGCCCAAACGGGTGAAAAACTGTTTTTT. This sequence encodes CSSSLAQTGEKLFF.

V and J are TRBV7-6 and TRBJ1-3; 9 bases line up with TRBD1. The CDR3 covers 16 residues. Germline CDR1 SGHVS, CDR2 FNYEAQ. The junction had 10 bases not matched to a gene; V was cut back by 6 bases and J by 4 bases. CDR3 amino acids: CASRRYTGGVGNTIYF. DNA of the CDR3: TGTGCCAGCAGACGTTATACAGGGGGCGTAGGAAACACCATATATTTT.

A remark on this clone: The same CDR3 can be traced to other DNA sequences in this sample. The genes are TRBV25-1 and TRBJ1-1; D possibly corresponds to TRBD1 (5 bases). Germline V gene lookup returns CDR1 MGHDK and CDR2 SYGVNS. The V and J ends lost 2 bases and 2 bases respectively, with 9 bases between them. This CDR3 contains 14 residues. CDR3 sequence reads: CASSEPGLNTEAFF. The CDR3 DNA reads as TGTGCCAGCAGTGAACCGGGACTAAACACTGAAGCTTTCTTT.

The CDR3 DNA reads as TGTGCCAGCAGTCGTTACAGGGCAGGGGATGAAAAACTGTTTTTT. It encodes CASSRYRAGDEKLFF. The chain combines TRBV2 with TRBJ1-4, with D possibly being TRBD1 (6 bases). Germline V gene lookup returns CDR1 SNHLY and CDR2 FYNNEI. The CDR3 extends over 15 amino acids. The germline V and J ends were trimmed by 5 bases and 6 bases, with 16 bases remaining between them.

The chain joins TRBV19 to TRBJ1-2; perhaps TRBD1 as D (6 bases). The CDR3 loop spans 15 amino acids. Trimming took off 3 bases at V and 4 bases at J, with 15 bases between the two ends. The V gene's germline CDR1 is LNHDA and CDR2 SQIVND (reference sequence). CDR3 nucleotide sequence: TGTGCCAGTAGTATTTCTTGGGGGCGAATCTATGGCTACACCTTC. Translation: CASSISWGRIYGYTF.

This chain joins TRBV7-2 and TRBJ1-5; tentatively, D is TRBD1 (5 bases). Germline CDR1 and CDR2: SGHTA and FQGNSA. The V end lost 2 bases, the J end lost 6 bases, and 8 bases lay between the germline ends. The CDR3 length is 13 residues. Here the CDR3 reads CASSLRGSQPQHF. CDR3 bases: TGTGCCAGCAGCTTAAGGGGAAGTCAGCCCCAGCATTTT. Combining the CDR3 with reference TRBV7-2 and TRBJ1-5 gives the whole variable domain GAGVSQSPSNKVTEKGKDVELRCDPISGHTALYWYRQSLGQGLEFLIYFQGNSAPDKSGLPSDRFSAERTGGSVSTLTIQRTQQEDSAVYLCASSLRGSQPQHFGDGTRLSIL.

CDR3 in amino acids: CASSVSGGAPDTQYF. The DNA for the CDR3 is TGTGCCAGCAGTGTTAGCGGGGGGGCTCCAGATACGCAGTATTTT. The rearrangement uses TRBV6-4 and TRBJ2-3; 11 bases agree with TRBD2. The CDR3 has 15 residues. V shed 4 bases, J shed 4 bases, and the junction held 4 bases outside the gene matches. CDR1 and CDR2 (germline): MRHNA, SNTAGT.

This clone appeared a few times. The chain is built from TRBV5-1 and TRBJ2-1; a possible D gene is TRBD2 (5 bases). V was trimmed by 3 bases and J by 1 base, leaving 11 bases between them. Germline CDR1 SGHRS, CDR2 YFSETQ. The CDR3 length is 15 residues. CDR3 amino acids: CASSSYSGSYNEQFF. DNA of the CDR3: TGCGCCAGCAGCTCCTACAGCGGATCCTACAATGAGCAGTTCTTC.

V gene TRBV18 combines with J gene TRBJ2-7; 7 bases map to TRBD1. The CDR3 sequence is 15 residues long. J lost 4 bases, V lost 2 bases, and 8 bases had no gene match. Germline CDR1 is KGHSH and CDR2 is LQKENI. CDR3 residues: CASSPTGTAAYEQYF. DNA for the CDR3: TGTGCCAGCTCACCAACCGGGACAGCAGCTTACGAGCAGTACTTC. Full variable domain (rest looked up from reference TRBV18 and TRBJ2-7): NAGVMQNPRHLVRRRGQEARLRCSPMKGHSHVYWYRQLPEEGLKFMVYLQKENIIDESGMPKERFSAEFPKEGPSILRIQQVVRGDSAAYFCASSPTGTAAYEQYFGPGTRLTVT.